These 32 T cell receptor beta chains originate from one sample sequenced in a study of identifying expanded T cells in peripheral blood. This table comes from immunoSEQ multiplex PCR, and its TCRdb copy is limited to in-frame clones, with some not included. Of some 75,000 clones in the sample, around 90% were seen once. Source material: blood. Source of these receptors: a person between 18 and 75 years old in good health.

The chain has TRBV27 and TRBJ2-5; D could derive from TRBD1 or TRBD2 (6 bases each). This CDR3 is built from 15 residues. V was pared by 3 bases and J by 1 base, with 12 bases between. Per germline, CDR1 MNHEY and CDR2 SMNVEV (reference sequence). CDR3 region: CASSLGSGAQETQYF. In DNA, the CDR3 is TGTGCCAGCAGTTTGGGTTCGGGGGCCCAAGAGACCCAGTACTTC.

The chain has TRBV5-1 and TRBJ2-3, with 7 bases aligning to TRBD2. With V trimmed by 4 bases and J by 0 bases, 8 bases remained unmatched. There are 16 residues in the CDR3. In germline, CDR1 is SGHRS, CDR2 YFSETQ. The CDR3 nucleotides are TGCGCCAGCAGCCTTAGCGGGCGACCTAGCACAGATACGCAGTATTTT. This translates into CASSLSGRPSTDTQYF.

The V and J genes are TRBV11-2 and TRBJ2-1; the match to TRBD2 covers 7 bases. Germline V gene data show CDR1 as SGHAT and CDR2 as FQNNGV. This CDR3 contains 17 residues. The V and J ends lost 0 bases and 0 bases, in that order; junction bases with no gene match: 5. CDR3 nucleotide sequence: TGTGCCAGCAGCTTAGAGTACGGCGGGAGCTCCTACAATGAGCAGTTCTTC. Its translation: CASSLEYGGSSYNEQFF.

The genes are TRBV7-2 and TRBJ2-2; 7 nucleotides agree with TRBD2. Germline V gene data show CDR1 as SGHTA and CDR2 as FQGNSA. The trim removed 4 bases at V and 0 bases at J, leaving 5 bases unmatched. The CDR3 contains 16 residues. This CDR3 reads CASSSLGLANTGELFF. CDR3 bases: TGTGCCAGCAGCTCTCTAGGACTAGCGAACACCGGGGAGCTGTTTTTT.

This clone has only one observation. The chain uses TRBV12-1 and TRBJ1-2; the D segment call TRBD1 is taken from the table without a DNA check. TRBV12-1 is a known pseudogene. The CDR3 totals 13 residues. CDR3 sequence: CASSFTGSAGYTF. The CDR3 nucleotides are TGTGCCAGCAGCTTTACAGGGAGCGCGGGCTACACCTTC.

This sequence joins TRBV30 and TRBJ2-2, with no clear D. The CDR3 consists of 14 residues. V was shortened by 4 bases and J by 4 bases, with 13 bases between the two germline ends. CDR1 GTSNPN and CDR2 SVGIG come from the germline V gene (reference sequence). DNA of the CDR3: TGTGCCTGGAACTCGAATCCAGGCACCGGGGAGCTGTTTTTT. Encoded protein: CAWNSNPGTGELFF.

The V and J genes are TRBV30 and TRBJ1-1; D ambiguous. V shed 2 bases and J shed 6 bases, with 7 bases lying between them. The germline CDR1 and CDR2 sequences are GTSNPN and SVGIG (reference sequence). There are 11 residues in the CDR3. The CDR3: CAWSLGSEAFF. The CDR3 DNA sequence: TGTGCCTGGAGTCTCGGGTCTGAAGCTTTCTTT. Supplemented by reference TRBV30 and TRBJ1-1, the full variable domain reads SQTIHQWPATLVQPVGSPLSLECTVEGTSNPNLYWYRQAAGRGLQLLFYSVGIGQISSEVPQNLSASRPQDRQFILSSKKLLLSDSGFYLCAWSLGSEAFFGQGTRLTVV.

The J gene is TRBJ1-2, the V gene TRBV10-2; D unclear. V lost 2 bases and J lost 4, with 8 bases in between. The CDR3 has 13 amino acids. Looked up from germline, CDR1 is WSHSY and CDR2 is SAAADI. CDR3 region: CASSEGGVYGYTF. CDR3 DNA: TGCGCCAGCAGTGAGGGCGGGGTCTATGGCTACACCTTC.

CDR3: CASSLFGGQTEAFF. In nucleotides, the CDR3 is TGTGCCAGCAGTTTATTCGGGGGACAGACTGAAGCTTTCTTT. This sequence joins TRBV27 and TRBJ1-1; 7 bases match TRBD1. The ends lost 1 base at V and 5 bases at J; junction bases unmatched: 4. Germline CDR1 and CDR2: MNHEY and SMNVEV (reference sequence). This CDR3 is 14 amino acids long.

This clone appeared a single time. The chain employs TRBV11-2 and TRBJ2-5, with D possibly being TRBD1 or TRBD2 (5 bases each). The CDR3 is 12 amino acids. V was trimmed by 3 bases and J by 5 bases, leaving 7 bases between them. CDR1 and CDR2 (germline): SGHAT, FQNNGV. In nucleotides, the CDR3 is TGTGCCAGCAGCTTCTGGGGGGAGACCCAGTACTTC. Protein product: CASSFWGETQYF.

This chain links TRBV5-8 with TRBJ1-1; no clear D. The CDR3 consists of 13 residues. Per germline, CDR1 SGHTS and CDR2 YDEGEE. The ends were cut back, 2 bases at V and 1 base at J, with 6 bases in the middle. The CDR3 bases are TGTGCCAGCAGCTTCCTGCGGAACACTGAAGCTTTCTTT. Protein product: CASSFLRNTEAFF.

The J gene is TRBJ2-3, the V gene TRBV28; D gene ambiguous. Germline CDR1 MDHEN, CDR2 SYDVKM. This CDR3 spans 11 amino acids. V was pared by 7 bases and J by 4 bases, with 6 bases between. The CDR3, as DNA: TGTGCCAGCACAGTGGCAGATACGCAGTATTTT. This gives the protein CASTVADTQYF.

In this sample, this clone turned up a few times. The chain employs TRBV7-2 and TRBJ2-5; unclear D gene. The V gene lost 5 bases and the J gene lost 5 bases, with 9 bases spanning the gap. Per germline, CDR1 SGHTA and CDR2 FQGNSA. This CDR3 is 12 amino acids long. This CDR3 is CASSPLVETQYF. For the CDR3, the DNA is TGTGCCAGCAGCCCCCTCGTGGAGACCCAGTACTTC.

The chain employs TRBV25-1 and TRBJ1-3; D is ambiguous. The ends were cut back, 3 bases at V and 0 bases at J, with 15 bases in the middle. CDR3 length equals 17 residues. Germline V CDR1 and CDR2: MGHDK, SYGVNS. The CDR3 here is CASSENRSGSSGNTIYF. The CDR3 nucleotides read TGTGCCAGCAGTGAGAATAGGAGCGGTTCCTCTGGAAACACCATATATTTT.

The chain employs TRBV28 and TRBJ2-7; tentatively, D is TRBD1 or TRBD2 (5 bases each). CDR1 is MDHEN and CDR2 is SYDVKM in the germline V gene. V was pared by 8 bases and J by 2 bases, with 16 bases between. There are 14 residues in the CDR3. In DNA form, the CDR3 reads TGTGCCAGCCGGGATGACAGAAAAGCCTACGAGCAGTACTTC. This codes for CASRDDRKAYEQYF.

The V call is TRBV5-4, the J call TRBJ2-5, with D possibly TRBD2 on 6 matching bases. V gave up 4 bases and J gave up 2 bases, with 18 bases separating them. This CDR3 comprises 16 residues. CDR1 is SGHNT, CDR2 YYREEE, per germline (reference sequence). The CDR3 DNA reads as TGTGCCAGCAGCGGGAACCGGGGGAACAAACAAGAGACCCAGTACTTC. Translated: CASSGNRGNKQETQYF.

This clone was seen once. The genes are TRBV5-5 and TRBJ2-7; tentative D call: TRBD2 (6 bases). The germline CDR1 and CDR2 sequences are SGHKS and YYEKEE (reference sequence). There are 16 residues in the CDR3. Trimming stripped 0 bases from V and 3 bases from J, with 16 bases between. The CDR3 region has the DNA TGTGCCAGCAGCTTGGAGGCCGGGACTCCGTACTACGAGCAGTACTTC. Its protein product is CASSLEAGTPYYEQYF.

The chain employs TRBV7-9 and TRBJ1-1; D is undetermined. This CDR3 region has 13 residues. Germline lookup yields CDR1 SEHNR and CDR2 FQNEAQ (reference sequence). The ends were cut back, 5 bases at V and 2 bases at J, with 9 bases in the middle. The chain's CDR3 is CASSPSSNTEAFF. CDR3 bases: TGTGCCAGCAGCCCAAGCTCCAACACTGAAGCTTTCTTT.

The chain recombines TRBV11-2 with TRBJ1-4; 10 bases are shared with TRBD1. This CDR3 is built from 15 residues. Germline-derived CDR1 and CDR2 are SGHAT and FQNNGV. Germline trimming cut 2 bases from V and 7 bases from J; bases unmatched to any gene: 4. The CDR3: CASSLPGTGVEKLFF. CDR3 DNA sequence: TGTGCCAGCAGCTTACCCGGGACAGGGGTTGAAAAACTGTTTTTT.

In its sample, this clone was seen a few times. The chain carries TRBV7-9 and TRBJ1-2, with 8 bases aligning to TRBD1. There are 13 residues in the CDR3. Germline CDR1 is SEHNR and CDR2 is FQNEAQ (reference sequence). J lost 7 bases, V lost 3 bases, and 4 bases had no gene match. The CDR3 DNA is TGTGCCAGCAGCTTCGGACAGGGCGGTGGCTACACCTTC. This sequence encodes CASSFGQGGGYTF. The full variable domain, completed using reference TRBV7-9 and TRBJ1-2, is DTGVSQNPRHKITKRGQNVTFRCDPISEHNRLYWYRQTLGQGPEFLTYFQNEAQLEKSRLLSDRFSAERPKGSFSTLEIQRTEQGDSAMYLCASSFGQGGGYTFGSGTRLTVV.

The J gene is TRBJ2-1, the V gene TRBV4-3; 8 bases agree with TRBD2. The V and J ends lost 5 bases and 0 bases, in that order; junction bases with no gene match: 3. This CDR3 comprises 15 residues. The germline gives CDR1 LGHNA, CDR2 YSLEER. CDR3: CASSTRGGSYNEQFF. The CDR3 nucleotides read TGCGCCAGCAGCACCCGGGGGGGCTCCTACAATGAGCAGTTCTTC.

The chain employs TRBV19 and TRBJ2-7; 7 nucleotides match TRBD2. The CDR3 totals 12 residues. Trimming cost V 8 bases and J 6 bases; bases outside gene matches: 7. The germline CDR1 and CDR2 sequences are LNHDA and SQIVND (reference sequence). CDR3 amino acids: CASASGGGEQYF. For the CDR3, the DNA is TGTGCCAGTGCCTCGGGGGGAGGCGAGCAGTACTTC.

This rearrangement joins TRBV6-5 to TRBJ2-4; 13 bases are a match to TRBD2. Germline V lookup: CDR1 MNHEY, CDR2 SVGAGI. J lost 7 bases, V lost 6 bases, and 6 bases had no gene match. The CDR3 is 15 amino acids. CDR3 region: CASSTGTSGVNIQYF. CDR3 bases: TGTGCCAGCAGCACCGGGACTAGCGGGGTGAACATTCAGTACTTC.

This chain uses TRBV27 with TRBJ2-1; D unclear. Looked up from germline, CDR1 is MNHEY and CDR2 is SMNVEV (reference sequence). The CDR3 runs 11 residues. The V end lost 10 bases, the J end lost 4 bases, and 8 bases lay between the germline ends. The CDR3 loop is CATYHYNEQFF. CDR3 bases: TGTGCCACCTACCATTACAATGAGCAGTTCTTC.

V usage is TRBV1 and J usage is TRBJ1-2; the DNA was not compared with TRBD1, the D call given in the table. TRBV1 is a pseudogene. The CDR3 covers 14 residues. The CDR3 sequence: CTSSPGQVNYGYTF. In DNA, the CDR3 is TGCACCAGCAGCCCGGGACAGGTTAACTATGGCTACACCTTC.

The chain is built from TRBV7-2 and TRBJ2-7; 9 positions agree with TRBD2. The CDR3 extends over 15 amino acids. Trimming cost V 1 base and J 9 bases; bases outside gene matches: 10. From germline, CDR1 is SGHTA and CDR2 FQGNSA. The CDR3 coding sequence is TGTGCCAGCAGCTTAGACCAGGCGGGGGGGCGTGGGCAGTACTTC. Protein product: CASSLDQAGGRGQYF. Using reference TRBV7-2 and TRBJ2-7 for the parts outside the CDR3, the full variable domain is GAGVSQSPSNKVTEKGKDVELRCDPISGHTALYWYRQSLGQGLEFLIYFQGNSAPDKSGLPSDRFSAERTGGSVSTLTIQRTQQEDSAVYLCASSLDQAGGRGQYFGPGTRLTVT.

The chain has TRBV7-3 and TRBJ1-1; D is unclear. V dropped 2 bases and J dropped 2 bases, with 6 bases sitting between them. This CDR3 is built from 13 residues. The germline V gene encodes CDR1 SGHTA and CDR2 FQGTGA. CDR3 loop: CASSLEGNTEAFF. CDR3 nucleotide sequence: TGTGCCAGCAGCTTAGAGGGAAACACTGAAGCTTTCTTT.

The chain carries TRBV5-1 and TRBJ1-2, with TRBD1 matching over 8 bases. Germline V gene lookup returns CDR1 SGHRS and CDR2 YFSETQ. The CDR3 loop spans 14 amino acids. The J segment lost 4 bases and the V segment lost 4 bases, leaving 6 bases of the junction unmatched. This CDR3 reads CASSAGGQGYGYTF. The CDR3 DNA sequence: TGCGCCAGCAGCGCAGGAGGACAGGGCTATGGCTACACCTTC.

The rearrangement links TRBV11-2 to TRBJ2-5; 12 bases agree with TRBD2. The CDR3 spans 17 residues. Germline V lookup: CDR1 SGHAT, CDR2 FQNNGV. V shed 2 bases and J 7 bases; nucleotides not matched to a gene: 11. CDR3 DNA: TGTGCCAGCAGCTTAAAGCGACTAGCGGGAGATTTTAGGACCCAGTACTTC. Translated, it gives CASSLKRLAGDFRTQYF. Using reference TRBV11-2 and TRBJ2-5 for the parts outside the CDR3, the full variable domain is EAGVAQSPRYKIIEKRQSVAFWCNPISGHATLYWYQQILGQGPKLLIQFQNNGVVDDSQLPKDRFSAERLKGVDSTLKIQPAKLEDSAVYLCASSLKRLAGDFRTQYFGPGTRLLVL.

V usage is TRBV10-3 and J usage is TRBJ2-7; TRBD1 matches at 7 bases. The CDR3 consists of 13 residues. V lost 8 bases, J lost 4 bases, and 8 bases stayed unmatched. The germline V gene encodes CDR1 ENHRY and CDR2 SYGVKD. CDR3 bases: TGTGCCATCTCCGACAGGGTGTCATACGAGCAGTACTTC. It translates to CAISDRVSYEQYF.

The rearrangement uses TRBV29-1 and TRBJ2-5, with a weak D call TRBD1 (5 bases). Trimming removed 1 base from V and 5 bases from J, with 8 bases in between. Per the germline V gene, CDR1 is SQVTM and CDR2 is ANQGSEA. The CDR3 totals 12 residues. Written as DNA, the CDR3 is TGCAGCGTTGAAGGGGGCTGGGAGACCCAGTACTTC. This sequence encodes CSVEGGWETQYF.

This chain uses TRBV10-3 with TRBJ1-2; D uncertain. Between the trimmed V and J ends, which lost 7 bases and 1 base, there was a span of 13 bases. CDR1 is ENHRY and CDR2 is SYGVKD in the germline V gene. The CDR3 length is 14 residues. Here the CDR3 reads CAIKDGVDNYGYTF. The CDR3 DNA reads TGTGCCATCAAGGATGGGGTCGATAACTATGGCTACACCTTC.